This T cell receptor (beta chain) was sequenced in a study of T-cell memory formation after mild COVID-19. Overall study: Clusters were largely donor specific. General study findings and limits: Most CD4+ clones that shrank were in CM and EM, while CD8+ ones turned up in EMRA. Clones contracting over day 15 to 85 were CD4/CD8 balanced, with later expanders leaning CD4+.

This CDR3 is 12 amino acids long. Trimming took 8 bases from V and 0 from J, leaving 8 bases between them. 5'RACE with constant-segment primers yielded barcoded, UMI-tagged TCR alpha and TCR beta cDNA libraries. Using its own MiXCR run on the 5' RACE reads, TCRdb lists one record per CDR3 protein. The table records 550,000 to 650,000 distinct CDR3 sequences, 15% to 20% of them present only once. This clonotype was observed a few times. Its matching antigen is unknown. The TCR comes from an adult woman who had mild COVID-19 (a few samples of this study predate the infection). Cell type and time point are not known. This chain uses TRBV12-3 or TRBV12-4 with TRBJ2-7; D unresolved. The sequenced sample consisted of PBMCs or a T cell subset sorted from them (not recorded which). DNA for the CDR3: TGTGCCAGCCGCCAAGACTCCTACGAGCAGTACTTC. As protein: CASRQDSYEQYF.